Given below is one TCR beta chain in context. Its antigen is not identified. TCRdb reprocessed the RT-PCR reads with MiXCR, giving one entry per CDR3 protein. Of 500,000 to 600,000 distinct CDR3 sequences detected, roughly 13% appear once; the ten largest clones hold around 13%. This CDR3 has 15 residues. With 4 bases removed from V and 1 base from J, the gap between germline ends came to 14 bases. Germline values: CDR1 SGHRS, CDR2 YFSETQ. These data come from a study of response to subunit inactivated influenza vaccine. The study, taken as a whole, reports: T cells newly recruited by each seasonal influenza vaccination are few, the authors suggested.

Sequencing was performed on PBMCs from blood, taken 45 days after vaccination. The sequence was obtained from a man in his forties or fifties who received an inactivated influenza vaccine. The chain combines TRBV5-1 with TRBJ1-1, with no clear D. CDR3: CASSPGATGNTEAFF. In DNA, the CDR3 is TGCGCCAGCAGCCCTGGTGCAACGGGGAACACTGAAGCTTTCTTT.